One and the same sample provided the 19 T cell receptor beta chains below, sequenced in a study of T-cell memory formation after mild COVID-19. MiXCR, applied by TCRdb to the 5' RACE reads, yields one record per CDR3 protein. The data show some 450,000 distinct CDR3 sequences, about 19% seen once. Sequencing used PBMCs or a T cell subset sorted from them (not recorded which). These receptor sequences come from an adult woman who had mild COVID-19 (a few samples of this study predate the infection). Cell type and time point are not known.

The rearrangement links TRBV18 to TRBJ2-1, with no clear D. The CDR3 consists of 13 residues. The germline CDR1 and CDR2 sequences are KGHSH and LQKENI. Trimming took 3 bases from V and 9 from J, leaving 12 bases between them. The CDR3 reads CASSPGVLGEQFF. CDR3 sequence (DNA): TGTGCCAGCTCACCTGGCGTCCTGGGTGAGCAGTTCTTC.

The rearrangement uses TRBV7-3 and TRBJ2-5; 15 bases match TRBD2. The germline gives CDR1 SGHTA, CDR2 FQGTGA. The V gene end was trimmed by 5 bases and the J gene end by 5 bases; junction bases not matched to a gene: 9. This CDR3 has 17 residues. The CDR3 loop reads CASSPGLAGGPGETQYF. The CDR3 bases are TGTGCCAGCAGCCCCGGACTAGCGGGAGGGCCGGGGGAGACCCAGTACTTC.

This clonotype was detected only a few times. This chain's CDR3 is CSVGGPLTPKNIQYF. The CDR3 bases are TGCAGCGTTGGGGGACCCCTGACTCCCAAAAACATTCAGTACTTC. This sequence joins TRBV29-1 and TRBJ2-4; either TRBD1 or TRBD2 may fit D (5 bases each). The ends were cut back, 4 bases at V and 2 bases at J, with 15 bases in the middle. CDR3 length: 15 amino acids. Germline V gives CDR1 SQVTM, CDR2 ANQGSEA.

This clonotype was seen more than once but under ten times. The CDR3: CASSQGRFQPQHF. As DNA, the CDR3 is TGTGCCAGCAGTCAGGGACGGTTTCAGCCCCAGCATTTT. V is TRBV27 and J is TRBJ1-5; weak D call: TRBD1 (5 bases). Germline CDR1 is MNHEY and CDR2 is SMNVEV (reference sequence). Trimming pared 5 bases from V and 6 bases from J, leaving 11 bases between. The CDR3 extends over 13 amino acids.

This clonotype was seen ten or more times. This rearrangement joins TRBV7-2 to TRBJ2-4; a weak D match, TRBD2 (6 bases). From germline, CDR1 is SGHTA and CDR2 FQGNSA. The V gene lost 2 bases and the J gene lost 0 bases, with 20 bases spanning the gap. The CDR3 extends over 19 amino acids. The CDR3 nucleotides are TGTGCCAGCAGCTTACGGGATGGAACGGGAGCGTTAGCCAAAAACATTCAGTACTTC. Protein: CASSLRDGTGALAKNIQYF.

The V gene is TRBV12-3 or TRBV12-4, the J gene TRBJ1-1; no clear D. Trimming took 7 bases from V and 0 from J, leaving 12 bases between them. The CDR3 length is 14 residues. CDR3 DNA sequence: TGTGCCAGCAATTTTGGACGGTTGAACACTGAAGCTTTCTTT. Translated, it gives CASNFGRLNTEAFF.

This clonotype was recorded a few times. DNA of the CDR3: TGTGCCAGCATAGTCGGACAGGGGAGCACCATATATTTT. Protein: CASIVGQGSTIYF. V gene TRBV6-1 combines with J gene TRBJ1-3, with TRBD1 matching 9 bases. CDR1 and CDR2 from the germline V gene are MNHNS and SASEGT. The V gene end was trimmed by 7 bases and the J gene end by 9 bases; junction bases not matched to a gene: 7. CDR3 length equals 13 residues.

The V call is TRBV24-1, the J call TRBJ2-2, with D perhaps TRBD1 (6 bases). The CDR3 is 16 residues long. The germline gives CDR1 KGHDR, CDR2 SFDVKD. Trimming took off 0 bases at V and 2 bases at J, with 9 bases between the two ends. CDR3 protein: CATSDLTGPNTGELFF. The CDR3, as DNA: TGTGCCACCAGTGATTTGACAGGGCCTAACACCGGGGAGCTGTTTTTT.

This clonotype was found many times. This chain links TRBV7-8 with TRBJ2-7, with no clear D. Germline V lookup: CDR1 SGHVS, CDR2 FQNEAQ. The CDR3 sequence is 14 residues long. Trimming took off 7 bases at V and 0 bases at J, with 13 bases between the two ends. The CDR3 nucleotides read TGTGCCAGCACTCTAACCGGCCCCTCCTACGAGCAGTACTTC. Translation: CASTLTGPSYEQYF.

The chain carries TRBV12-3 or TRBV12-4 and TRBJ2-3, with TRBD1 as a possible D gene (5 bases). V was cut by 3 bases and J by 2 bases, with 12 bases left in between. The CDR3 runs 15 residues. The DNA of the CDR3 is TGTGCCAGCAGTTTTAAGCAGGGTGTCACAGATACGCAGTATTTT. Translated: CASSFKQGVTDTQYF.

This clonotype was picked up many times. The V call is TRBV9, the J call TRBJ2-7; possible D gene TRBD2, 6 bases. The V end lost 0 bases, the J end lost 5 bases, and 21 bases lay between the germline ends. This CDR3 spans 17 amino acids. Germline lookup yields CDR1 SGDLS and CDR2 YYNGEE. DNA of the CDR3: TGTGCCAGCAGCGTAGGCCCTATGGACGGCGGGGTCCACGAGCAGTACTTC. It translates to CASSVGPMDGGVHEQYF. The full variable domain, its missing parts supplied by reference TRBV9 and TRBJ2-7, is DSGVTQTPKHLITATGQRVTLRCSPRSGDLSVYWYQQSLDQGLQFLIQYYNGEERAKGNILERFSAQQFPDLHSELNLSSLELGDSALYFCASSVGPMDGGVHEQYFGPGTRLTVT.

In this sample, this clonotype turned up many times. This chain connects TRBV6-1 to TRBJ2-3, with 9 positions matching TRBD2. V trimming: 2 bases; J trimming: 1 base; junction bases outside the gene matches: 1. The germline CDR1 and CDR2 sequences are MNHNS and SASEGT. The CDR3 extends over 15 amino acids. This CDR3 is CASSEIAGGTDTQYF. CDR3 bases: TGTGCCAGCAGTGAAATAGCGGGGGGCACAGATACGCAGTATTTT.

The chain couples TRBV5-1 to TRBJ2-1, with 13 positions matching TRBD2. This CDR3 contains 15 residues. CDR1 and CDR2 (germline): SGHRS, YFSETQ. V was pared by 7 bases and J by 5 bases, with 6 bases of the junction left unmatched. As DNA, the CDR3 is TGCGCCAGCTGGTCTACTAGCGGGGGGGACAATGAGCAGTTCTTC. Translation: CASWSTSGGDNEQFF.

V and J are TRBV6-1 and TRBJ1-2, with 7 positions matching TRBD1. CDR1 MNHNS and CDR2 SASEGT come from the germline V gene. The CDR3 covers 14 residues. After removal of 4 bases from V and 2 bases from J, the junction contained 4 bases not matched to a gene. CDR3 amino acids: CASSGPGQNYGYTF. DNA of the CDR3: TGTGCCAGCAGTGGCCCGGGACAGAACTATGGCTACACCTTC.

This clonotype was observed a few times. The V gene is TRBV12-3 or TRBV12-4, the J gene TRBJ2-3; D remains ambiguous. With 6 bases removed from V and 3 bases from J, the gap between germline ends came to 10 bases. The CDR3 totals 13 residues. DNA for the CDR3: TGTGCCAGCAGGGTGTTGGGGACAGATACGCAGTATTTT. This gives the protein CASRVLGTDTQYF.

V is TRBV6-2 or TRBV6-3 and J is TRBJ2-1, with a weak D call TRBD2 (5 bases). The germline CDR1 and CDR2 sequences are MNHEY and SVGEGT. This CDR3 comprises 12 residues. Trimming pared 8 bases from V and 4 bases from J, leaving 9 bases between. The CDR3 DNA follows: TGTGCCAGCTTGGGAGAGTACAATGAGCAGTTCTTC. Translated, it gives CASLGEYNEQFF.

V is TRBV19 and J is TRBJ2-1; D gene ambiguous. Trimming removed 2 bases from V and 8 bases from J, with 7 bases in between. This CDR3 is 12 amino acids long. Germline V gene lookup returns CDR1 LNHDA and CDR2 SQIVND (reference sequence). As DNA, the CDR3 is TGTGCCAGTAGTATAAGTGGGTATGAGCAGTTCTTC. The encoded protein is CASSISGYEQFF.

Only a few counts were recorded for this clonotype. This rearrangement joins TRBV6-6 to TRBJ1-1; TRBD1 matches 9 bases. The V segment lost 7 bases and the J segment 10 bases; nucleotides outside the gene matches: 10. There are 13 residues in the CDR3. Germline CDR1 reads MNHNY; CDR2 reads SVGAGI (reference sequence). The CDR3 DNA sequence: TGTGCCAGCATACCTGGACAGGGGATTCGAGCTTTCTTT. The encoded protein is CASIPGQGIRAFF.

This clonotype was counted only a few times. This rearrangement joins TRBV12-3 or TRBV12-4 to TRBJ2-7, with D unresolved. V was shortened by 6 bases and J by 4 bases, with 7 bases between the two germline ends. The length of the CDR3 is 11 residues. The CDR3 DNA sequence: TGTGCCAGCAGACACCGTTACGAGCAGTACTTC. Protein: CASRHRYEQYF.